One and the same sample provided the 5 T cell receptor beta chains below, sequenced in a study of T cell repertoires in cytomegalovirus infection (dated by TCRdb to the late 2010s). Their antigens are not known. Reading the label with the study, this specimen's treatment or condition is: in vitro stimulation with specific CMV peptide epitopes to enrich CMV-specific T cells. This sample was sequenced with an Illumina HiSeq 1500. Starting from the raw public reads, TCRdb applied fastp trimming at Q25, assembled clones with MiXCR and retained in-frame beta chains. Rows merge per CDR3 protein into single entries with the most common DNA and genes. Counted in this sample were around 900,000 distinct CDR3 sequences; approximately 33% of them appeared once. The top ten hold roughly an eighth of the sample. Sequenced material: cultured CD8+ T cells from PBMCs, taken from culture after CMV antigen stimulation. All receptors derive from a human donor in good health (CMV status not recorded). Some clones in this sample may be carry-over from other donors' samples.

This clonotype was counted once. The chain recombines TRBV4-3 with TRBJ2-3, with 7 bases fitting TRBD2. The germline V gene encodes CDR1 LGHNA and CDR2 YSLEER. V gave up 0 bases and J gave up 0 bases; unmatched junction bases: 6. The CDR3 has 17 amino acids. CDR3 region: CASSQDPWGGSTDTQYF. In DNA, the CDR3 is TGCGCCAGCAGCCAAGACCCTTGGGGGGGGAGCACAGATACGCAGTATTTT.

This clonotype occurred many times. This chain connects TRBV7-2 to TRBJ1-1; unclear D gene. The ends were cut back, 4 bases at V and 1 base at J, with 10 bases in the middle. Germline V gene lookup returns CDR1 SGHTA and CDR2 FQGNSA. The CDR3 has 14 residues. The CDR3 is CASSWVRANTEAFF. Here the CDR3 DNA reads TGTGCCAGCAGCTGGGTACGGGCGAACACTGAAGCTTTCTTT.

This clonotype turned up a few times. The chain carries TRBV7-8 and TRBJ2-7, with D possibly TRBD2 on 5 matching bases. The germline V and J ends were trimmed by 1 base and 3 bases, with 13 bases remaining between them. The CDR3 is made up of 15 amino acids. CDR1 is SGHVS, CDR2 FQNEAQ, per germline. CDR3 protein: CASSLGGGGFYEQYV. CDR3 bases: TGTGCCAGCAGCTTAGGGGGTGGAGGATTCTACGAGCAGTACGTC.

The chain recombines TRBV19 with TRBJ2-3; 7 bases line up with TRBD2. The CDR3 sequence is 14 residues long. Germline V gives CDR1 LNHDA, CDR2 SQIVND (reference sequence). The CDR3 loop is CAESRRFGRDTQYF. Here the CDR3 DNA reads TGTGCTGAATCGAGGAGATTCGGGAGGGATACGCAGTATTTT. The full variable domain, in which reference TRBV19 and TRBJ2-3 provide the parts outside the CDR3, is DGGITQSPKYLFRKEGQNVTLSCEQNLNHDAMYWYRQDPGQGLRLIYYSQIVNDFQKGDIAEGYSVSREKKESFPLTVTSAQKNPTAFYLCAESRRFGRDTQYFGPGTRLTVL.

The chain recombines TRBV10-1 with TRBJ1-1; D call uncertain. Germline CDR1 is WNHNN and CDR2 is SYGVQD (reference sequence). CDR3 size: 15 residues. Trimming cost V 5 bases and J 3 bases, with 16 bases left between them. The CDR3 loop is CASSKGQMEDTEAFF. CDR3 DNA sequence: TGCGCCAGCAGTAAGGGCCAAATGGAGGACACTGAAGCTTTCTTT.